These 3 T cell receptor beta chains originate from one sample sequenced in a study of cytomegalovirus exposure and HLA in healthy donors. PCR primers comprised 60 Vbeta and 13 Jbeta primers. Profiling relied on immunoSEQ multiplex PCR, and the TCRdb table lists in-frame clones only, not all of them. Of 100,000 to 150,000 clones in the sample, 74% were seen once. Sequencing input: PBMCs. The receptors stem from a man aged 35-49 years in good health and CMV-seropositive.

V and J are TRBV27 and TRBJ2-7, with TRBD2 matching 12 bases. After removal of 4 bases from V and 4 bases from J, the junction contained 8 bases not matched to a gene. Germline CDR1 is MNHEY and CDR2 is SMNVEV (reference sequence). This CDR3 is built from 16 residues. The CDR3: CASSSFGLAGMYEQYF. CDR3 coding DNA: TGTGCCAGCAGTTCCTTCGGACTAGCGGGAATGTACGAGCAGTACTTC.

A few counts support this clone. This chain links TRBV5-6 with TRBJ1-1; the match to TRBD1 covers 7 bases. The V gene's germline CDR1 is SGHDT and CDR2 YYEEEE. The CDR3 loop spans 14 amino acids. V lost 2 bases and J lost 6; bases outside the gene matches: 7. In DNA form, the CDR3 reads TGTGCCAGCAGCTTTCAGACAGGGATGGCTGAAGCTTTCTTT. Protein product: CASSFQTGMAEAFF.

This rearrangement joins TRBV6-1 to TRBJ2-2; D is perhaps TRBD2 (5 bases). Per germline, CDR1 MNHNS and CDR2 SASEGT. The V gene lost 2 bases and the J gene lost 4 bases, with 11 bases spanning the gap. This CDR3 contains 15 residues. CDR3 sequence reads: CASSERDSTTGELFF. CDR3 coding DNA: TGTGCCAGCAGTGAACGGGATAGTACCACCGGGGAGCTGTTTTTT.